This T cell receptor beta chain appears in the sequencing data of a study of TIL therapy for anti-PD-1-resistant metastatic lung cancer. Overall study: Tumors had a median PD-L1 proportion score of roughly 5.7%. Most patients had lung adenocarcinoma. Study observations and caveats: TIL cultures after expansion showed higher clonality and lower diversity than baseline tumor (median about 5.6% vs 31%).

Sequencing used immunoSEQ v3. The table came from immunoSEQ multiplex PCR; TCRdb's copy has only in-frame clones and leaves some out. Of more than 20,000 clones listed, roughly three fifths are singletons. Time point of the sample: pre-treatment sample, taken before nivolumab and TIL therapy. Pleural nodules or supraclavicular lymph nodes made up most of the excised metastases sampled. Enrollment ran from 2017 to early 2020. Trimming shortened V by 1 base and J by 2 bases, and 9 bases separated the two germline ends. Germline CDR1 is SGHAT and CDR2 is FQNNGV. The CDR3 runs 15 residues. This clone has only a few counts. Its target is unknown.

This specimen was tumor tissue, taken at baseline. The chain carries TRBV11-2 and TRBJ2-1; D is possibly TRBD2 (6 bases). The TCR sequence derives from a woman aged 25 to 80 with non-small cell lung cancer. CDR3 residues: CASSLGRVPYNEQFF. The CDR3 DNA is TGTGCCAGCAGCTTAGGGAGGGTACCCTACAATGAGCAGTTCTTC.